This entry describes one T cell receptor beta chain. TCRdb reanalysed the reads using MiXCR and keeps one entry per CDR3 protein. The sample contains 200,000 to 300,000 distinct CDR3 sequences, 9.1% of which appear only once. These data are taken from a study of T cell repertoires in cytomegalovirus infection. V was pared by 5 bases and J by 2 bases, with 9 bases between. The CDR3 has 13 amino acids. The sequence was obtained from a human donor in good health (CMV status not recorded). Some clones in this sample may be carry-over from other donors' samples. The specimen sequenced was PBMCs. V usage is TRBV12-3 or TRBV12-4 and J usage is TRBJ1-1; D unresolved. CDR3 protein: CASSILHNTEAFF. The CDR3 DNA reads TGTGCCAGCAGTATCCTACACAACACTGAAGCTTTCTTT.